The T cell receptor (beta chain) under discussion was sequenced for a study of technical replicates of blood from a handful of donors. Profiled with immunoSEQ multiplex PCR; TCRdb holds only in-frame clones, not every one. The table has under 95,000 clones, about 95% seen once; the top ten hold 0.26%. Trimming removed 4 bases at V and 0 bases at J, with 12 bases between. This CDR3 is 15 amino acids long. In germline, CDR1 is SGHRS, CDR2 YFSETQ. This rearrangement joins TRBV5-1 to TRBJ2-3; weak D call: TRBD2 (5 bases). The material sequenced was T cells isolated from PBMCs. This TCR was recovered from a human donor in good health. The CDR3 nucleotides are TGCGCCAGCAGCCCCGGGATACAAAGCACAGATACGCAGTATTTT. It specifies CASSPGIQSTDTQYF. Complete variable domain (other parts from reference TRBV5-1 and TRBJ2-3): KAGVTQTPRYLIKTRGQQVTLSCSPISGHRSVSWYQQTPGQGLQFLFEYFSETQRNKGNFPGRFSGRQFSNSRSEMNVSTLELGDSALYLCASSPGIQSTDTQYFGPGTRLTVL.